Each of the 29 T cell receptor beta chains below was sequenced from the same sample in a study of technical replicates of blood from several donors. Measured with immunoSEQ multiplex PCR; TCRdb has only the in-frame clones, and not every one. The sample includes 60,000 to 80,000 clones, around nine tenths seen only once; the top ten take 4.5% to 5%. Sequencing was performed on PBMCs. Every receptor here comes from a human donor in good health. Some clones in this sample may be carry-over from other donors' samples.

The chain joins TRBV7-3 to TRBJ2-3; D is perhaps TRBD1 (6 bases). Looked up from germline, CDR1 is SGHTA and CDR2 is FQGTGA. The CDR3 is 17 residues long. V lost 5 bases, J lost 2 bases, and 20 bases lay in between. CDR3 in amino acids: CASSLGPGALSTDTQYF. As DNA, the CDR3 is TGTGCCAGCAGCCTAGGGCCAGGGGCCCTTTCCACAGATACGCAGTATTTT.

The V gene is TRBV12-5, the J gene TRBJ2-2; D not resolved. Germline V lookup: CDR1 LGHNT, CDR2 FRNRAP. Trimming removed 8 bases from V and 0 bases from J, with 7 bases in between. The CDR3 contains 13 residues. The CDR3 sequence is CASTPTNTGELFF. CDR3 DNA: TGTGCTAGTACACCCACGAACACCGGGGAGCTGTTTTTT.

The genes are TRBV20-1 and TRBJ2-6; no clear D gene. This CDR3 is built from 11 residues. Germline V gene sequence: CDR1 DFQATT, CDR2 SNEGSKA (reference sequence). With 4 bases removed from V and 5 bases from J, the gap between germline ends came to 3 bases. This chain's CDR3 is CSATRANVLTF. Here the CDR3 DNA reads TGCAGTGCTACTCGGGCCAACGTCCTGACTTTC.

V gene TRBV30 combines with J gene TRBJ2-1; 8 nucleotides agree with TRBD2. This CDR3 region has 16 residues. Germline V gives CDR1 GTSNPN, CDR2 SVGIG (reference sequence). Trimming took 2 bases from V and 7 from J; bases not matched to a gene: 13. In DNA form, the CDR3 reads TGTGCCTGGAGTCCCTACGGGAGGGCTAGGGAGAATGAGCAGTTCTTC. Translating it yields CAWSPYGRARENEQFF.

The CDR3 loop is CASSQPQGTNEKLFF. DNA for the CDR3: TGCGCCAGCAGCCAACCACAGGGAACTAATGAAAAACTGTTTTTT. The V and J genes are TRBV4-1 and TRBJ1-4; D is possibly TRBD1 (6 bases). V was clipped by 2 bases and J by 1 base, with 8 bases between them. Germline V CDR1 and CDR2: MGHRA, YSYEKL. The CDR3 is 15 residues long.

CDR3 DNA: TGCGCCAGCAGCCGCGTACTAGCGAGGAACACCGGGGAGCTGTTTTTT. As protein: CASSRVLARNTGELFF. The chain carries TRBV4-3 and TRBJ2-2; 7 nucleotides align to TRBD2. V was pared by 4 bases and J by 1 base, with 6 bases of the junction left unmatched. CDR3 size: 16 residues. Germline assignment: CDR1 LGHNA and CDR2 YSLEER.

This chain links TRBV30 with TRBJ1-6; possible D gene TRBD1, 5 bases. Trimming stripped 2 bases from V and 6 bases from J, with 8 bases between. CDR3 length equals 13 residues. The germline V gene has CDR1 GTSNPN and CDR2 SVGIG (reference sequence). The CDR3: CAWSTDSNSPLHF. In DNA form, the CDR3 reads TGTGCCTGGAGTACCGACAGTAATTCACCCCTCCACTTT.

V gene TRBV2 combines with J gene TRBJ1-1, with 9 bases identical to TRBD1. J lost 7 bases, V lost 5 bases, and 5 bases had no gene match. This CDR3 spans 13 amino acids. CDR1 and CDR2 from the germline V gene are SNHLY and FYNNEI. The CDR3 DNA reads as TGTGCCAGCAGTCCGGACAGGGGCCTTGAAGCTTTCTTT. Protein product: CASSPDRGLEAFF.

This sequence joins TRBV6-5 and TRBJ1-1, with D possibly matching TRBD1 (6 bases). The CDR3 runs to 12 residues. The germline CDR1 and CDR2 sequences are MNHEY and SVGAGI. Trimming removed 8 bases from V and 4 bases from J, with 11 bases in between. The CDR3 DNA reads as TGTGCCAGCTACGAAGGGGGCACTGAAGCTTTCTTT. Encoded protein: CASYEGGTEAFF.

In nucleotides, the CDR3 is TGTGCCAGCTCACCAACTTCGGACTCTTTTTTCTTC. Protein sequence: CASSPTSDSFFF. The chain is built from TRBV18 and TRBJ2-1; weak D call: TRBD2 (5 bases). Germline CDR1 reads KGHSH; CDR2 reads LQKENI. V lost 2 bases to trimming and J lost 16 bases, with 15 bases between them. The CDR3 contains 12 residues. Full variable domain (outside the CDR3, taken from reference TRBV18 and TRBJ2-1): NAGVMQNPRHLVRRRGQEARLRCSPMKGHSHVYWYRQLPEEGLKFMVYLQKENIIDESGMPKERFSAEFPKEGPSILRIQQVVRGDSAAYFCASSPTSDSFFFGPGTRLTVL.

The CDR3 sequence is CSVVQTGGPAEAFF. DNA for the CDR3: TGCAGCGTTGTCCAGACAGGGGGCCCAGCTGAAGCTTTCTTT. The rearrangement links TRBV29-1 to TRBJ1-1, with 10 positions matching TRBD1. Germline trimming cut 4 bases from V and 6 bases from J; bases unmatched to any gene: 8. The germline CDR1 and CDR2 sequences are SQVTM and ANQGSEA. CDR3 length equals 14 residues.

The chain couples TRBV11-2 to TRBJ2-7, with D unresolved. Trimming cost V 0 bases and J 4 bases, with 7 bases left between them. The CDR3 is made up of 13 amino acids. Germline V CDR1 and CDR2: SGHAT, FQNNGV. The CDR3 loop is CASSLDRGYEQYF. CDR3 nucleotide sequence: TGTGCCAGCAGCTTAGATCGAGGTTACGAGCAGTACTTC.

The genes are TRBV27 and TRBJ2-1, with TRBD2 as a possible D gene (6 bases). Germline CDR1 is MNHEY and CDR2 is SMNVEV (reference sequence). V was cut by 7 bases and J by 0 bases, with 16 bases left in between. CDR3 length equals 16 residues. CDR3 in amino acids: CASKELGGGSYNEQFF. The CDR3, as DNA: TGTGCCAGCAAAGAATTGGGAGGAGGCTCCTACAATGAGCAGTTCTTC.

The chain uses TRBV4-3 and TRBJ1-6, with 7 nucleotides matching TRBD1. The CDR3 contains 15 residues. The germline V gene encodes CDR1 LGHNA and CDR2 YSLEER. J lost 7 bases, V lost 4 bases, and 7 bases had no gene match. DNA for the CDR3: TGCGCCAGCAGCCTTCAGACAGGGCAGAATTCACCCCTCCACTTT. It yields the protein CASSLQTGQNSPLHF.

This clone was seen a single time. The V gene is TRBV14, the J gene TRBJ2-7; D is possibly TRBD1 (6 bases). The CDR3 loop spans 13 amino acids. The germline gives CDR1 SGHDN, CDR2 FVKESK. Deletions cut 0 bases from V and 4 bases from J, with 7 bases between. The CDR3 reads CASSQDGQYEQYF. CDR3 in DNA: TGTGCCAGCAGCCAAGACGGACAGTACGAGCAGTACTTC. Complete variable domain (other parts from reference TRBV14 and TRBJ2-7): EAGVTQFPSHSVIEKGQTVTLRCDPISGHDNLYWYRRVMGKEIKFLLHFVKESKQDESGMPNNRFLAERTGGTYSTLKVQPAELEDSGVYFCASSQDGQYEQYFGPGTRLTVT.

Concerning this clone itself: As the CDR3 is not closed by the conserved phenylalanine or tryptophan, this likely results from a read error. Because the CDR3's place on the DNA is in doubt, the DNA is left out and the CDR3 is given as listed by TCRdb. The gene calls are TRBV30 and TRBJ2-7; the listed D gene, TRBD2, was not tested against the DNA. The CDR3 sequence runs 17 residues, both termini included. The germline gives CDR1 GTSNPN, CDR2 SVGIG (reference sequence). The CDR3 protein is CAWTLSWGGLYHASSTS.

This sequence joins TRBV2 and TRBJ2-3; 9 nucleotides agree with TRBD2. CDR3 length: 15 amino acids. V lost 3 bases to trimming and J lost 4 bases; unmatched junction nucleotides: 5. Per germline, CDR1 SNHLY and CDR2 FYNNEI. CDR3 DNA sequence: TGTGCCAGCAGTGAGAGGGGACTAGCCCCAGATACGCAGTATTTT. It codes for CASSERGLAPDTQYF. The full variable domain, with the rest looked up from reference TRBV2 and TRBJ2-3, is EPEVTQTPSHQVTQMGQEVILRCVPISNHLYFYWYRQILGQKVEFLVSFYNNEISEKSEIFDDQFSVERPDGSNFTLKIRSTKLEDSAMYFCASSERGLAPDTQYFGPGTRLTVL.

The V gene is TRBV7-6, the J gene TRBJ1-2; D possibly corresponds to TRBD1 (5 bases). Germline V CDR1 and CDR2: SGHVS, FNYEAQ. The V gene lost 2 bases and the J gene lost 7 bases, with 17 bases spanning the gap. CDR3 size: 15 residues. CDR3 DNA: TGTGCCAGCAGCTTACTTTTGGGGGGAATTAGTGGCTACACCTTC. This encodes CASSLLLGGISGYTF.

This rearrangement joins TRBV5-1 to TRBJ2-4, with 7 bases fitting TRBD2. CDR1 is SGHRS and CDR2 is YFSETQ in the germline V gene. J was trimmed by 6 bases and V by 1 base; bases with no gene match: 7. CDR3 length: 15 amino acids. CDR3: CASSLWGGEINIQYF. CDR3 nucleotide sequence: TGCGCCAGCAGCTTGTGGGGGGGGGAAATAAACATTCAGTACTTC.

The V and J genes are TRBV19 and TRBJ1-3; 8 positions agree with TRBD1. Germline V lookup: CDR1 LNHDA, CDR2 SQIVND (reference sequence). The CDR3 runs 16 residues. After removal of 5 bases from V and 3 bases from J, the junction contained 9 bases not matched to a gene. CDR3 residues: CASSPAGGVFGNTIYF. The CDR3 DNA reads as TGTGCCAGTAGTCCTGCAGGGGGCGTATTTGGAAACACCATATATTTT.

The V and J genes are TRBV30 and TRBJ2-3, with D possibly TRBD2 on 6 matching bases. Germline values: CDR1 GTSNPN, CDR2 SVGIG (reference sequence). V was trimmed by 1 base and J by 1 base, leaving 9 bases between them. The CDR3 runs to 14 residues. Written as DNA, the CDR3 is TGTGCCTGGAGTGCGGGGGAGGGCACAGATACGCAGTATTTT. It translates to CAWSAGEGTDTQYF. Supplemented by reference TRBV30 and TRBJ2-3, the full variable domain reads SQTIHQWPATLVQPVGSPLSLECTVEGTSNPNLYWYRQAAGRGLQLLFYSVGIGQISSEVPQNLSASRPQDRQFILSSKKLLLSDSGFYLCAWSAGEGTDTQYFGPGTRLTVL.

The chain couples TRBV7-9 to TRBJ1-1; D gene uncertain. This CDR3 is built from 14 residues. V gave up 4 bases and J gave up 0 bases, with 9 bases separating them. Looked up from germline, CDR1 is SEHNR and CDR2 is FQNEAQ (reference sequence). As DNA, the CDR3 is TGTGCCAGCAGCTCTCTTACACTGAACACTGAAGCTTTCTTT. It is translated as CASSSLTLNTEAFF. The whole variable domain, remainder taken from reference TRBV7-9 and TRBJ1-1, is DTGVSQNPRHKITKRGQNVTFRCDPISEHNRLYWYRQTLGQGPEFLTYFQNEAQLEKSRLLSDRFSAERPKGSFSTLEIQRTEQGDSAMYLCASSSLTLNTEAFFGQGTRLTVV.

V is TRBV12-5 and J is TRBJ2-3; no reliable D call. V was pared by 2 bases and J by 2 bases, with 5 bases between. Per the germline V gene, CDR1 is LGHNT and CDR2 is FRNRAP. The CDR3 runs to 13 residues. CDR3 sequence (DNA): TGTGCTAGTGGTTTGATCAACACAGATACGCAGTATTTT. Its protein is CASGLINTDTQYF.

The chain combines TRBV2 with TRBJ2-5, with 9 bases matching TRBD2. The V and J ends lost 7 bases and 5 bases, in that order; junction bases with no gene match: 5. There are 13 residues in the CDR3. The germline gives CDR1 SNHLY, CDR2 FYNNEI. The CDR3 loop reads CASTGTSRETQYF. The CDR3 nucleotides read TGTGCCAGCACCGGGACTAGCAGGGAGACCCAGTACTTC.

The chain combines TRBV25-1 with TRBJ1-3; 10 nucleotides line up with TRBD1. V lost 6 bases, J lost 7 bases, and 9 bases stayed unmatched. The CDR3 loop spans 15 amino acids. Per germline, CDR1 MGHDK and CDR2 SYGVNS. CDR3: CASREDRGLRNTIYF. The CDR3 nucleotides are TGTGCCAGCAGAGAAGACAGGGGGCTTCGTAACACCATATATTTT.

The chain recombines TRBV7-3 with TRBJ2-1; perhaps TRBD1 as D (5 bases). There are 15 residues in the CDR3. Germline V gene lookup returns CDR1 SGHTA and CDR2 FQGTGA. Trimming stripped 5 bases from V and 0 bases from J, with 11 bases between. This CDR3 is CASSRDRGSYNEQFF. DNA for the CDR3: TGTGCCAGCAGCCGCGATAGGGGCTCCTACAATGAGCAGTTCTTC.

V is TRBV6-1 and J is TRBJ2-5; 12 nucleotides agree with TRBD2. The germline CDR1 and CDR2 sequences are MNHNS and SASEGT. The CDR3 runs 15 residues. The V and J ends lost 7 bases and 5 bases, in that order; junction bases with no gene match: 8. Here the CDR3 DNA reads TGTGCCAGCATAAGACTAGCGGGAGTAGGGGAGACCCAGTACTTC. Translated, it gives CASIRLAGVGETQYF.

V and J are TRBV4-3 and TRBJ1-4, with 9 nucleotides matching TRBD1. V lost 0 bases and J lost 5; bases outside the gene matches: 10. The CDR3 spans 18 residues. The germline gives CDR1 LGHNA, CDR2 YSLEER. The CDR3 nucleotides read TGCGCCAGCAGCCAAGAAAGGTGGGCGGGACAGGGCAATGAAAAACTGTTTTTT. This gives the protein CASSQERWAGQGNEKLFF.

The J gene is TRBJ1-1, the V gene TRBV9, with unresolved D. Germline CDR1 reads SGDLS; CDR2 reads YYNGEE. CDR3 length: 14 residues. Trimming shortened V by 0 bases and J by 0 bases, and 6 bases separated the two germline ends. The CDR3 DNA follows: TGTGCCAGCAGCGTAGGGGCGATGAACACTGAAGCTTTCTTT. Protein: CASSVGAMNTEAFF. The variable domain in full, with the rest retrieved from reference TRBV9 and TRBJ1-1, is DSGVTQTPKHLITATGQRVTLRCSPRSGDLSVYWYQQSLDQGLQFLIQYYNGEERAKGNILERFSAQQFPDLHSELNLSSLELGDSALYFCASSVGAMNTEAFFGQGTRLTVV.